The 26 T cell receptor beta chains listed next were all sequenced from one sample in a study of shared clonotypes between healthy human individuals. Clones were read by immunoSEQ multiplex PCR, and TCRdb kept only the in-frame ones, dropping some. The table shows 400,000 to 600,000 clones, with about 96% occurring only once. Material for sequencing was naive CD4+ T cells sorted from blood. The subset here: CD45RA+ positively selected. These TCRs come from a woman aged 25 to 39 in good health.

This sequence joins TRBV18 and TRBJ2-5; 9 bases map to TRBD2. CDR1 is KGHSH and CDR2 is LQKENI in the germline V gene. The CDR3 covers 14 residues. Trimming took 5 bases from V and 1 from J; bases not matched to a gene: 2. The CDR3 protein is CASSGGRAQETQYF. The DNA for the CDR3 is TGTGCCAGCTCAGGCGGGAGGGCCCAAGAGACCCAGTACTTC.

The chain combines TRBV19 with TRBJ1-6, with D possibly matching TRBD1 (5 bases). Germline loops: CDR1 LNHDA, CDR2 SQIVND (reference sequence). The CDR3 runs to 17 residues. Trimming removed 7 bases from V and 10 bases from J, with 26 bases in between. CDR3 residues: CASTQAMWQGSRSPLHF. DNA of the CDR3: TGTGCCAGTACTCAGGCGATGTGGCAGGGATCACGGTCACCCCTCCACTTT.

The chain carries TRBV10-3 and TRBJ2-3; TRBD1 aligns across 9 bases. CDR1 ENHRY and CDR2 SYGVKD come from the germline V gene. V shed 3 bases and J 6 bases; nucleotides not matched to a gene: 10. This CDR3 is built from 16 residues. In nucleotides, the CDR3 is TGTGCCATCAGTGACGCCGGGACAGGGATTCTGGATACGCAGTATTTT. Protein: CAISDAGTGILDTQYF.

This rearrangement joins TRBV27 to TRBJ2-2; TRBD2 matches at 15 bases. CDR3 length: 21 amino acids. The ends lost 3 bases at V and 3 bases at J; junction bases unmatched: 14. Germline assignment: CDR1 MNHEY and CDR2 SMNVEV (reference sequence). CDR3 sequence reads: CASSFRGPGTSGRLDTGELFF. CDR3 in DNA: TGTGCCAGCAGTTTCAGGGGGCCCGGGACTAGCGGGAGGTTGGACACCGGGGAGCTGTTTTTT.

CDR3 coding DNA: TGTGCCAGCAGTCGGGGGGTTAGCAATCAGCCCCAGCATTTT. Translating gives CASSRGVSNQPQHF. The chain uses TRBV11-2 and TRBJ1-5, with TRBD1 as a possible D gene (5 bases). V was clipped by 6 bases and J by 0 bases, with 9 bases between them. In germline, CDR1 is SGHAT, CDR2 FQNNGV. The length of the CDR3 is 14 residues.

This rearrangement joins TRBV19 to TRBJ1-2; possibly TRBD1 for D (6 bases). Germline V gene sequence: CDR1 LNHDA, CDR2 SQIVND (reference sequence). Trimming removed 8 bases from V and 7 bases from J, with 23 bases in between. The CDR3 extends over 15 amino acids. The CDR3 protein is CASGTDSGGATGYTF. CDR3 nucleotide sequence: TGTGCCAGTGGGACCGATTCGGGGGGCGCGACTGGCTACACCTTC.

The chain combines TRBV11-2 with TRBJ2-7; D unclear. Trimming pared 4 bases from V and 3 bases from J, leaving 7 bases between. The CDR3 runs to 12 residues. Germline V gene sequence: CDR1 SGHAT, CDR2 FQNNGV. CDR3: CASSSHDYEQYF. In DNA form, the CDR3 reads TGTGCCAGCAGCTCCCATGACTACGAGCAGTACTTC.

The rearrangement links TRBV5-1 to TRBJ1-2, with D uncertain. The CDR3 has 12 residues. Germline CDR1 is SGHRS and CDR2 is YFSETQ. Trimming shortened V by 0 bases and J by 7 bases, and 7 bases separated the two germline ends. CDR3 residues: CASSLASAGYTF. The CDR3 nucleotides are TGCGCCAGCAGCTTGGCGTCAGCTGGCTACACCTTC.

CDR3 loop: CASSPSQETQYF. Written as DNA, the CDR3 is TGTGCCAGCAGTCCCTCCCAAGAGACCCAGTACTTC. This chain connects TRBV2 to TRBJ2-5; D remains unclear. V lost 5 bases and J 1 base, leaving 5 bases between the germline ends. This CDR3 comprises 12 residues. Germline V lookup: CDR1 SNHLY, CDR2 FYNNEI.

The CDR3, as DNA: TGTGCCAGCAGACTGACTCCCCAAGAGACCCAGTACTTC. This codes for CASRLTPQETQYF. This chain joins TRBV6-6 and TRBJ2-5; no firm D call. This CDR3 has 13 amino acids. Trimming shortened V by 6 bases and J by 1 base, and 9 bases separated the two germline ends. Germline CDR1 MNHNY, CDR2 SVGAGI (reference sequence).

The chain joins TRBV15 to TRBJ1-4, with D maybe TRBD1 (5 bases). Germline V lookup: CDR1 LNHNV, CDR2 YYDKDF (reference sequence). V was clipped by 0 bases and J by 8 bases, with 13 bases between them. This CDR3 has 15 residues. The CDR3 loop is CATSRDRGVGEKLFF. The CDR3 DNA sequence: TGTGCCACCAGCAGAGATCGAGGGGTGGGGGAAAAACTGTTTTTT.

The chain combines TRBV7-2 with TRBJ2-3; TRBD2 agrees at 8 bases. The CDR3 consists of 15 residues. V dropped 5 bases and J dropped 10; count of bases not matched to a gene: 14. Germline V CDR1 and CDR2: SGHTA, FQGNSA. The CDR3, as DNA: TGTGCCAGCAGCCCGACTAGCGAGGCGATCTGGGCGCAGTATTTT. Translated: CASSPTSEAIWAQYF.

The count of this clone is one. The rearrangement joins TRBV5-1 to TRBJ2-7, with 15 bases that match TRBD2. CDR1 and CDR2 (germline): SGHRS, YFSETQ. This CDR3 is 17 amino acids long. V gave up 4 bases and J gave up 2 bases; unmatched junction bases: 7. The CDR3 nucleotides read TGCGCCAGCAGCCCGGGACTAGCGGGAGGTCCACCCTACGAGCAGTACTTC. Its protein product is CASSPGLAGGPPYEQYF. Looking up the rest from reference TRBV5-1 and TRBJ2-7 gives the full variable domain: KAGVTQTPRYLIKTRGQQVTLSCSPISGHRSVSWYQQTPGQGLQFLFEYFSETQRNKGNFPGRFSGRQFSNSRSEMNVSTLELGDSALYLCASSPGLAGGPPYEQYFGPGTRLTVT.

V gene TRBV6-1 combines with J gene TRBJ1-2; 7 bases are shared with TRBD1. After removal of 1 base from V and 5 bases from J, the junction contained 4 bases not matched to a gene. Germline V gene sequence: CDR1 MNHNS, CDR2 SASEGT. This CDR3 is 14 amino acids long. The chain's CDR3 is CASSEVGGAYGYTF. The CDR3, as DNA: TGTGCCAGCAGTGAAGTAGGGGGCGCATATGGCTACACCTTC.

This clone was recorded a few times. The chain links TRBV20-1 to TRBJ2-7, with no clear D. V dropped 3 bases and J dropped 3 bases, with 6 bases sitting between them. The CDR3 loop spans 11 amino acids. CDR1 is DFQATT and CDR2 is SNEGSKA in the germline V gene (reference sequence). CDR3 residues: CSARSDYEQYF. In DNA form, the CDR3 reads TGCAGTGCTAGGTCGGACTACGAGCAGTACTTC.

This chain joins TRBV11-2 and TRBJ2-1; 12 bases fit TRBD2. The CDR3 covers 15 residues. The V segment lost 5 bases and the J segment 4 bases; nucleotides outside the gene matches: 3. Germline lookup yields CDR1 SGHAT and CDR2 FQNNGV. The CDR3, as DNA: TGTGCCAGCAGCGAGACTAGCGGGAGATACAATGAGCAGTTCTTC. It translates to CASSETSGRYNEQFF.

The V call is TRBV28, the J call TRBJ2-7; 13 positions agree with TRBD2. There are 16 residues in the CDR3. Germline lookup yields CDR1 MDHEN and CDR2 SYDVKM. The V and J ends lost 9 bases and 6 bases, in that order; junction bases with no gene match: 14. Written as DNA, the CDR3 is TGTGCCAGTATGGGGCCAACTAGCGGGAGGGCCGGCGAGCAGTACTTC. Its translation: CASMGPTSGRAGEQYF.

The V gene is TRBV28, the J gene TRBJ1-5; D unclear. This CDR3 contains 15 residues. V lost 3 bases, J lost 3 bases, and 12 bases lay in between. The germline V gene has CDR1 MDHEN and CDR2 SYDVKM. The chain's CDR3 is CASSLAVQPNQPQHF. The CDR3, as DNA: TGTGCCAGCAGTTTGGCCGTACAACCCAATCAGCCCCAGCATTTT.

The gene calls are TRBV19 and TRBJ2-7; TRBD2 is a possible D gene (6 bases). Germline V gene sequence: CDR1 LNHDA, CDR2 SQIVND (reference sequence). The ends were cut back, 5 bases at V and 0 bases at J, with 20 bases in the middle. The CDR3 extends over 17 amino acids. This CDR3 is CASSQRAYGGSSYEQYF. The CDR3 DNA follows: TGTGCCAGTAGTCAAAGAGCGTACGGGGGATCCTCCTACGAGCAGTACTTC. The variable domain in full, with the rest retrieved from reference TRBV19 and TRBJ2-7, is DGGITQSPKYLFRKEGQNVTLSCEQNLNHDAMYWYRQDPGQGLRLIYYSQIVNDFQKGDIAEGYSVSREKKESFPLTVTSAQKNPTAFYLCASSQRAYGGSSYEQYFGPGTRLTVT.

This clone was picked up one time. The CDR3 loop is CASSLDRNNEQFF. The CDR3 DNA reads as TGTGCCAGCAGCTTAGACCGAAACAATGAGCAGTTCTTC. The chain has TRBV11-2 and TRBJ2-1, with D unresolved. CDR3 length equals 13 residues. The germline CDR1 and CDR2 sequences are SGHAT and FQNNGV. Trimming took off 0 bases at V and 5 bases at J, with 5 bases between the two ends.

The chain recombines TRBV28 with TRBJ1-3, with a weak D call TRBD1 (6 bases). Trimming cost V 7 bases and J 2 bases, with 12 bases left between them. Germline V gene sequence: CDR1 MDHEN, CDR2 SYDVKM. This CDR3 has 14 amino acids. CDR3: CASTEGGAGNTIYF. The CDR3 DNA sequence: TGTGCCAGCACCGAAGGGGGAGCTGGAAACACCATATATTTT.

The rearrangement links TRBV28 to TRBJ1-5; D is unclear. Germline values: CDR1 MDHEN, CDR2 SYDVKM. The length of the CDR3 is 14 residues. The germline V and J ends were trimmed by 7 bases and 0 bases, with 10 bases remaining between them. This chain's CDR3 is CASTASASNQPQHF. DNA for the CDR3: TGTGCCAGCACCGCAAGTGCTAGCAATCAGCCCCAGCATTTT.

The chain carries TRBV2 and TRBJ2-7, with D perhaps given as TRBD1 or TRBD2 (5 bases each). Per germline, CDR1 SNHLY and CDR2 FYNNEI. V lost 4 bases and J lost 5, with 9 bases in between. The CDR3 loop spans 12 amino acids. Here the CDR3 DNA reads TGTGCCAGCAGTGTTATGGGGGACGAGCAGTACTTC. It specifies CASSVMGDEQYF.

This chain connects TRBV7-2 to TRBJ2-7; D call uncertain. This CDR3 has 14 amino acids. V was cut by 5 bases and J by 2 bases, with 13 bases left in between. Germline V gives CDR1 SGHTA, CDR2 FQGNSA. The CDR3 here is CASSPRRSAYEQYF. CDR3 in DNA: TGTGCCAGCAGCCCGCGCCGAAGTGCCTACGAGCAGTACTTC.

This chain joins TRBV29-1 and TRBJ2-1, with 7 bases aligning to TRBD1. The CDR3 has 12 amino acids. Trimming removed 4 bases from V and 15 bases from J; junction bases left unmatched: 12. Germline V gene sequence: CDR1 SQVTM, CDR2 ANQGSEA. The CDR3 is CSVGPPGQNSFF. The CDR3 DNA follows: TGCAGCGTTGGGCCTCCGGGACAGAATTCGTTCTTC.

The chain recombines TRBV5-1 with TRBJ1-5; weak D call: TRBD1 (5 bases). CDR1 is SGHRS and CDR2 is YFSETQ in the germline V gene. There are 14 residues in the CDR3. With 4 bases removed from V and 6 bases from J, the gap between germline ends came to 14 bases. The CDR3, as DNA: TGCGCCAGCAGCCCCGGGGGAGTCGGTCAGCCCCAGCATTTT. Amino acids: CASSPGGVGQPQHF.